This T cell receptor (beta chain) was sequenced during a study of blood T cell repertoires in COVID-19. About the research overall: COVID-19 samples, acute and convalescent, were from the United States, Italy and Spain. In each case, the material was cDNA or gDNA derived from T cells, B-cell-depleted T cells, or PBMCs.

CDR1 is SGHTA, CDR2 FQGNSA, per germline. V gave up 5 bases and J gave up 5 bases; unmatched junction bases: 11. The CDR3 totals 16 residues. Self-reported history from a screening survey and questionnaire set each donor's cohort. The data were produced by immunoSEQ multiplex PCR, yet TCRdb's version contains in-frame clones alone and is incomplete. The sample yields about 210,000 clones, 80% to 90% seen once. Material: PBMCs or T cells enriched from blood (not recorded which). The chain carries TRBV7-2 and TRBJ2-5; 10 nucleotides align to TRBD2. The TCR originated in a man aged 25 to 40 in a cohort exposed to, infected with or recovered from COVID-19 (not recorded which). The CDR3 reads CASSRGLAGARETQYF. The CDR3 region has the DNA TGTGCCAGCAGCCGCGGGCTAGCGGGAGCGAGGGAGACCCAGTACTTC.